These 6 T cell receptor beta chains came from one sample sequenced in a study of a mutant IDH1 vaccine in newly diagnosed glioma. For these TCRs, the target antigens are not known. Repertoires were generated with immunoSEQ multiplex PCR, while TCRdb's copy carries only in-frame clones and drops some. The top ten clones hold about 2.1% of a sample with over 45,000 clones, approximately 92% of them seen once. As for time point: week 35, safety follow-up. Doses consisted of 300 ug of mutant IDH1 20-mer peptide each, paired with topical imiquimod. The material was PBMCs, obtained from a glioma patient whose treatment included an IDH1 peptide vaccine. The receptors derive from a man over 45 with glioma.

For the CDR3, the DNA is TGTGCCAGTACCGCCCAAGGCGGGGGCGGGCAGCCCCAGCATTTT. This translates into CASTAQGGGGQPQHF. The V call is TRBV19, the J call TRBJ1-5, with D perhaps matching TRBD1 (6 bases). The CDR3 length is 15 residues. V lost 7 bases and J lost 7, with 20 bases in between. Germline CDR1 and CDR2: LNHDA and SQIVND (reference sequence).

This rearrangement joins TRBV11-2 to TRBJ1-6; TRBD1 matches at 9 bases. The CDR3 consists of 16 residues. After removal of 3 bases from V and 6 bases from J, the junction contained 6 bases not matched to a gene. In germline, CDR1 is SGHAT, CDR2 FQNNGV. The DNA of the CDR3 is TGTGCCAGCAGCTTCCTCCGGGACAGGGTTAATTCACCCCTCCACTTT. Translated: CASSFLRDRVNSPLHF.

This clone has just one count. The chain couples TRBV28 to TRBJ2-7, with unresolved D. In germline, CDR1 is MDHEN, CDR2 SYDVKM. The V and J ends lost 4 bases and 8 bases respectively, with 12 bases between them. This CDR3 contains 12 residues. CDR3 sequence: CASSSPRRQQYF. DNA of the CDR3: TGTGCCAGCAGTTCCCCACGCAGGCAGCAGTACTTC. The full variable domain, with the rest looked up from reference TRBV28 and TRBJ2-7, is DVKVTQSSRYLVKRTGEKVFLECVQDMDHENMFWYRQDPGLGLRLIYFSYDVKMKEKGDIPEGYSVSREKKERFSLILESASTNQTSMYLCASSSPRRQQYFGPGTRLTVT.

The chain employs TRBV7-6 and TRBJ1-4, with D possibly being TRBD1 (5 bases). From germline, CDR1 is SGHVS and CDR2 FNYEAQ. V shed 5 bases and J shed 6 bases, with 10 bases lying between them. CDR3 length equals 13 residues. CDR3 protein: CASSPRGYEKLFF. The CDR3 nucleotides are TGTGCCAGCAGCCCGCGGGGCTATGAAAAACTGTTTTTT.

The chain is built from TRBV6-1 and TRBJ2-6; tentative D call: TRBD2 (5 bases). Germline V lookup: CDR1 MNHNS, CDR2 SASEGT. Deletions cut 7 bases from V and 0 bases from J, with 10 bases between. This CDR3 comprises 15 residues. The CDR3 DNA reads as TGTGCCAGCATGCCTAGCCGCTCTGGGGCCAACGTCCTGACTTTC. It yields the protein CASMPSRSGANVLTF.

The V and J genes are TRBV11-2 and TRBJ2-3, with 10 positions matching TRBD2. Trimming took 1 base from V and 8 from J; bases not matched to a gene: 9. CDR3 length equals 16 residues. Germline assignment: CDR1 SGHAT and CDR2 FQNNGV. CDR3 loop: CASSLVASGSRGTQYF. The CDR3 DNA reads as TGTGCCAGCAGCTTAGTCGCTAGCGGGAGTAGGGGTACGCAGTATTTT.